The 7 T cell receptor beta chains reported below all come from one sample, sequenced in a study of radiation and T cells in renal cell carcinoma. Time point defined: blood 4 weeks post-SBRT, at nephrectomy. Treatment specified: 15 Gy SBRT to primary tumor, nephrectomy 4 weeks later. This table comes from immunoSEQ multiplex PCR, and its TCRdb copy is limited to in-frame clones, with some not included. The data contain under 200,000 clones, about 88% of them singletons. Sequenced material: blood, taken from a patient whose treatment included radiotherapy and nephrectomy. The receptors shown here come from a woman aged 50 to 65 with renal cell carcinoma.

This clone was counted a single time. The rearrangement links TRBV29-1 to TRBJ1-2, with D perhaps TRBD1 (6 bases). The CDR3 has 14 residues. V dropped 0 bases and J dropped 4 bases, with 12 bases sitting between them. The V gene's germline CDR1 is SQVTM and CDR2 ANQGSEA. The CDR3: CSVEDRGLSYGYTF. CDR3 nucleotides: TGCAGCGTTGAAGACAGGGGACTAAGCTATGGCTACACCTTC. The variable domain in full, with the rest retrieved from reference TRBV29-1 and TRBJ1-2, is SAVISQKPSRDICQRGTSLTIQCQVDSQVTMMFWYRQQPGQSLTLIATANQGSEATYESGFVIDKFPISRPNLTFSTLTVSNMSPEDSSIYLCSVEDRGLSYGYTFGSGTRLTVV.

CDR3 DNA: TGTGCCAGCAGCTTGGGGACAGCTACTGAGCAGTTCTTC. Protein product: CASSLGTATEQFF. The J gene is TRBJ2-1, the V gene TRBV5-5; a possible D gene is TRBD1 (6 bases). V lost 0 bases and J lost 9, with 10 bases in between. CDR3 length: 13 residues. CDR1 is SGHKS, CDR2 YYEKEE, per germline (reference sequence).

The CDR3 spells CAISEYRYTDTQYF. The CDR3, as DNA: TGTGCCATCAGTGAGTACAGATACACAGATACGCAGTATTTT. The chain uses TRBV10-3 and TRBJ2-3; D is uncertain. Germline V gene lookup returns CDR1 ENHRY and CDR2 SYGVKD. The CDR3 extends over 14 amino acids. With 1 base removed from V and 2 bases from J, the gap between germline ends came to 7 bases.

The V call is TRBV29-1, the J call TRBJ2-3, with 11 bases identical to TRBD2. After removal of 4 bases from V and 4 bases from J, the junction contained 4 bases not matched to a gene. The CDR3 covers 14 residues. Germline values: CDR1 SQVTM, CDR2 ANQGSEA. CDR3 bases: TGCAGCGTTGCGACTAGCGGGGTCCCAGATACGCAGTATTTT. It translates to CSVATSGVPDTQYF.

The V call is TRBV28, the J call TRBJ1-2, with D uncertain. This CDR3 has 12 amino acids. The germline V gene encodes CDR1 MDHEN and CDR2 SYDVKM. The ends were cut back, 3 bases at V and 5 bases at J, with 7 bases in the middle. For the CDR3, the DNA is TGTGCCAGCAGTTTGACGGGATATGGCTACACCTTC. Protein product: CASSLTGYGYTF.

CDR3 amino acids: CASSQELAGGREQYF. In nucleotides, the CDR3 is TGTGCCAGCAGCCAAGAGCTAGCGGGGGGACGGGAGCAGTACTTC. This rearrangement joins TRBV14 to TRBJ2-7; 11 bases are a match to TRBD2. The germline V gene has CDR1 SGHDN and CDR2 FVKESK. The V segment lost 0 bases and the J segment 7 bases; nucleotides outside the gene matches: 5. The CDR3 is made up of 15 amino acids.

This chain joins TRBV5-6 and TRBJ2-3, with a possible D match to TRBD1 (5 bases). Germline V CDR1 and CDR2: SGHDT, YYEEEE. V gave up 0 bases and J gave up 4 bases, with 9 bases separating them. This CDR3 spans 14 amino acids. CDR3 bases: TGTGCCAGCAGCTTGGGACAGTTACCAGATACGCAGTATTTT. Its protein product is CASSLGQLPDTQYF.